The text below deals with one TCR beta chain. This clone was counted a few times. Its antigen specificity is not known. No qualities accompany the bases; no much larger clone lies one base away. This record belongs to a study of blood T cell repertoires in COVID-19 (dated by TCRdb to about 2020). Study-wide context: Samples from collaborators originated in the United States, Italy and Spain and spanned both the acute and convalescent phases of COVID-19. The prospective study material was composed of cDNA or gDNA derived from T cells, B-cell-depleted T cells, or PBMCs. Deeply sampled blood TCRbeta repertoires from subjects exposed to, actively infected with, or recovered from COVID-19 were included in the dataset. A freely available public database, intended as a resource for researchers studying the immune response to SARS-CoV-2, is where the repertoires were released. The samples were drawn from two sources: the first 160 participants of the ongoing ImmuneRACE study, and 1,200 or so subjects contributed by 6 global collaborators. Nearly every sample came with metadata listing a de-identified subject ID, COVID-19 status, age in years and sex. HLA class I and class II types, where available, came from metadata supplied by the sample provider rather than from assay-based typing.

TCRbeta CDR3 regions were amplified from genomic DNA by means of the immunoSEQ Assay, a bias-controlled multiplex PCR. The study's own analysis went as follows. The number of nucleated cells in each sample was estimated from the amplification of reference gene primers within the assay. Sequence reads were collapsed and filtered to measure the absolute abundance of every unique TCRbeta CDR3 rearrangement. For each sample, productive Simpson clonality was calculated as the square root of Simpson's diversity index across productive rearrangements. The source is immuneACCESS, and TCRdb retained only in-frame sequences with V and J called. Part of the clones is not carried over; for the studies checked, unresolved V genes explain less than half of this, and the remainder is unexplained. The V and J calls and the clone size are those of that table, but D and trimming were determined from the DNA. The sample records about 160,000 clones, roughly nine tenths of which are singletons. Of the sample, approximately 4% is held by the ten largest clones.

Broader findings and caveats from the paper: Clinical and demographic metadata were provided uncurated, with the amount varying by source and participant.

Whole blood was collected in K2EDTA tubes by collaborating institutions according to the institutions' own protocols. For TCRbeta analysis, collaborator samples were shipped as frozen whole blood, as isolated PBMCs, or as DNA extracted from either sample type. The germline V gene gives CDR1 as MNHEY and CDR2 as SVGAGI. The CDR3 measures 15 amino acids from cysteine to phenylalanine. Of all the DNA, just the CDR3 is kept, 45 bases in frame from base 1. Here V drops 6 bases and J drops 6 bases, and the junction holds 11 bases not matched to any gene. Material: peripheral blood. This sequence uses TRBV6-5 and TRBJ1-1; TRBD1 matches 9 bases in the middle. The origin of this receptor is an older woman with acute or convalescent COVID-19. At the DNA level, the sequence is TGTGCCAGCAGCTACCTGGGACAGGGAAGCTCTGAAGCTTTCTTT. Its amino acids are CASSYLGQGSSEAFF.